This T cell receptor beta chain came from a study of control samples from healthy donors and cancer patients. Here immunoSEQ multiplex PCR was the method, and the copy in TCRdb shows in-frame clones only, minus some. The top ten hold roughly 3.4% of the sample, which has roughly 120,000 clones, about nine tenths seen once. This CDR3 is built from 17 residues. Trimming removed 0 bases from V and 5 bases from J, with 16 bases in between. Germline CDR1 is KGHSH and CDR2 is LQKENI. The sample consisted of blood. The clonotype was recovered from a man aged 40-50 years in good health. The gene calls are TRBV18 and TRBJ1-4; perhaps TRBD1 as D (5 bases). The CDR3 region has the DNA TGTGCCAGCTCACCACCGGGACGAGGAGGGACCAATGAAAAACTGTTTTTT. This codes for CASSPPGRGGTNEKLFF.